The sequence of this T cell receptor (beta chain) was determined in a study of cytomegalovirus exposure and HLA in healthy donors. Whole-study findings and limits: In a later analysis, parvovirus B19, influenza, CMV and Epstein-Barr virus appeared linked to several top co-occurrence clusters.

Points on this clone: Its specificity is not known.

PCR was performed using 60 Vbeta and 13 Jbeta primers. Sequencing was performed with immunoSEQ multiplex PCR; in TCRdb, only in-frame clones are kept and a portion is missing. Of roughly 150,000 clones in the sample, over 60% were seen once. CDR1 and CDR2 (germline): SEHNR, FQNEAQ (reference sequence). This CDR3 has 13 residues. V gave up 6 bases and J gave up 3 bases; unmatched junction bases: 4. This receptor was identified in a male donor in good health and CMV-seronegative. The specimen sequenced was PBMCs. The chain has TRBV7-9 and TRBJ2-7; 8 nucleotides agree with TRBD1. CDR3 sequence: CASSSGGGYEQYF. CDR3 nucleotide sequence: TGTGCCAGCAGTTCAGGGGGCGGCTACGAGCAGTACTTC.